This T cell receptor beta chain was captured in a study of cytomegalovirus exposure and HLA in healthy donors. This CDR3 contains 18 residues. Germline CDR1 and CDR2: SNHLY and FYNNEI. Trimming at V came to 5 bases and at J to 2 bases, leaving 12 bases not matched to a gene. The PCR had 60 Vbeta and 13 Jbeta primers. The protocol was immunoSEQ multiplex PCR, while the TCRdb copy is restricted to in-frame clones and leaves out a portion. The sample gives roughly 150,000 clones, 80% to 90% of which show up once; more than 4% is in the top ten. The V and J genes are TRBV2 and TRBJ2-7, with 13 bases matching TRBD2. The sequence derives from a woman between 40 and 50 years old in good health and CMV-seropositive. Sequenced material: PBMCs. The CDR3 protein is CASSPSLSTSGRTYEQYF. CDR3 coding DNA: TGTGCCAGCAGTCCAAGTCTATCGACTAGCGGGAGGACCTACGAGCAGTACTTC.